This T cell receptor beta chain was sequenced for a study of radiation and T cells in renal cell carcinoma. The time point: baseline pretreatment blood. Treatment specified: 15 Gy SBRT to primary tumor, nephrectomy 4 weeks later. After SBRT, blood was collected at 2 and 4 weeks, plus baseline. The patient's renal cell carcinoma had clear cell pathology. With regard to this clone: Its antigen remains unknown.

Assay used: immunoSEQ multiplex PCR; TCRdb lists only in-frame clones, some missing. Here the sample spans roughly 100,000 clones, 86% being singletons. CDR1 is MNHNS, CDR2 SASEGT, per germline. The CDR3 is 13 residues long. V was trimmed by 5 bases and J by 0 bases, leaving 7 bases between them. Points from the study as a whole: From baseline, blood top tumor clonotypes peaked at 2 weeks post-radiation. Without pretreatment biopsies, baseline tumor clonotype presence was undetermined.

The gene calls are TRBV6-1 and TRBJ1-1; D remains ambiguous. Sequencing used blood, obtained from a patient whose treatment included radiotherapy and nephrectomy. The clonotype originates from a man in his forties or fifties with renal cell carcinoma. The chain's CDR3 is CASSTNLNTEAFF. CDR3 nucleotide sequence: TGTGCCAGCAGTACCAACTTGAACACTGAAGCTTTCTTT.